Each of the 7 T cell receptor beta chains below was sequenced from the same sample in a study of beta chain bispecific antibodies for T cell cancers (dated by TCRdb to 2020 to 2022). The paper's findings and limits, for the study overall: Every sequenced sample contained a mix of leukemia cell line cells and normal T cells, and most targeted TRBV signal came from the leukemia cells rather than from the normal T cells.

Receptor amplification or capture employed 5' RACE. The public sequencing data were trimmed at Q25 with fastp and processed into clonotypes with MiXCR by TCRdb, which kept only in-frame beta chains. Every entry covers one CDR3 protein and lists the most common genes and DNA from its rows. The sample contains some 17,000 distinct CDR3 sequences, about 2.2% of them found a single time. In total, the top ten clones hold 6.9% of the sample. Their cognate antigens are unknown. T cells were expanded from blood mononuclear cells for approximately three days with either the anti-CD3 antibody OKT3 or CD3/CD28 Dynabeads. Material: healthy donor T cells cultured with leukemia cells. These TCRs come from a human donor in good health. Some clones in this sample may be carry-over from other donors' samples.

This clonotype was detected many times. CDR3: CASSGVEQFF. The CDR3 nucleotides are TGTGCCAGCAGTGGGGTGGAGCAGTTCTTC. V is TRBV2 and J is TRBJ2-1, with D uncertain. Deletions cut 4 bases from V and 10 bases from J, with 5 bases between. CDR3 length: 10 amino acids. Germline lookup yields CDR1 SNHLY and CDR2 FYNNEI.

This clonotype was seen repeatedly, ten times or more. The CDR3 sequence is CASSRTNSGANVLTF. In DNA form, the CDR3 reads TGCGCCAGCAGTAGGACCAATTCAGGGGCCAACGTCCTGACTTTC. The V gene is TRBV4-1, the J gene TRBJ2-6; D unclear. The germline V gene encodes CDR1 MGHRA and CDR2 YSYEKL. The germline V and J ends were trimmed by 6 bases and 4 bases, with 13 bases remaining between them. The CDR3 is 15 amino acids.

This clonotype appeared a few times. The chain employs TRBV19 and TRBJ1-1; the D is unclear. Germline V CDR1 and CDR2: LNHDA, SQIVND (reference sequence). Between the trimmed V and J ends, which lost 3 bases and 1 base, there was a span of 3 bases. This CDR3 spans 12 amino acids. The CDR3 region is CASSIGNTEAFF. DNA for the CDR3: TGTGCCAGTAGTATCGGGAACACTGAAGCTTTCTTT.

This clonotype was observed many times. This chain joins TRBV5-1 and TRBJ2-1, with D tentatively TRBD2 (5 bases). The CDR3 loop spans 16 amino acids. Trimming removed 0 bases from V and 3 bases from J, with 13 bases in between. Germline assignment: CDR1 SGHRS and CDR2 YFSETQ. CDR3 coding DNA: TGCGCCAGCAGCTTGGATCCGGGAAGTGGCTACAATGAGCAGTTCTTC. Translation gives CASSLDPGSGYNEQFF.

The sample holds many counts of this clonotype. The chain links TRBV29-1 to TRBJ2-5, with 8 bases lining up with TRBD1. The V and J ends lost 4 bases and 3 bases, in that order; junction bases with no gene match: 7. Germline lookup yields CDR1 SQVTM and CDR2 ANQGSEA. The CDR3 has 14 amino acids. Here the CDR3 DNA reads TGCAGCGTTGTACTATCAGGGGGCGAAGAGACCCAGTACTTC. This encodes CSVVLSGGEETQYF.

The sample holds many counts of this clonotype. J is TRBJ1-2 and V is TRBV18; unclear D gene. This CDR3 is built from 11 residues. The ends were cut back, 4 bases at V and 7 bases at J, with 7 bases in the middle. Germline CDR1 KGHSH, CDR2 LQKENI. As DNA, the CDR3 is TGTGCCAGCTCACGACGGGGTGGCTACACCTTC. Its protein is CASSRRGGYTF.

This clonotype has ten or more counts. The chain recombines TRBV5-1 with TRBJ2-7, with D unclear. Germline assignment: CDR1 SGHRS and CDR2 YFSETQ. The CDR3 has 13 amino acids. V was shortened by 4 bases and J by 0 bases, with 8 bases between the two germline ends. The CDR3 sequence: CASSPTPSYEQYF. CDR3 DNA sequence: TGCGCCAGCAGCCCTACACCCTCCTACGAGCAGTACTTC.